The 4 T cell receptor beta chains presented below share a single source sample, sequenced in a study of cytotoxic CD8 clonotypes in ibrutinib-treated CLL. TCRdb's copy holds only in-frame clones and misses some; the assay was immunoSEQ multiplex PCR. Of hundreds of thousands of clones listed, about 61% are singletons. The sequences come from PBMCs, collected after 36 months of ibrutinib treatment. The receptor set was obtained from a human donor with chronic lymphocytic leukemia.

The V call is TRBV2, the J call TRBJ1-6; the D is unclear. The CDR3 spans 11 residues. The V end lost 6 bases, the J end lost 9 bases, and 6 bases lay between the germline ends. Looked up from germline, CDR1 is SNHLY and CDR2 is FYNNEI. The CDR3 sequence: CASSGGSPLHF. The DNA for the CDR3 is TGTGCCAGCAGCGGAGGTTCACCCCTCCACTTT.

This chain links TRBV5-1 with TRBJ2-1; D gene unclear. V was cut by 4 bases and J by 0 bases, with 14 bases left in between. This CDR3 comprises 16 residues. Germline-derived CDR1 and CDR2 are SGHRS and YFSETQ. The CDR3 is CASSLPDVSSYNEQFF. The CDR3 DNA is TGCGCCAGCAGCCTCCCAGACGTCAGCTCCTACAATGAGCAGTTCTTC.

This CDR3 is CASTRLGTGELFF. CDR3 in DNA: TGTGCCAGCACCCGCCTGGGGACCGGGGAGCTGTTTTTT. This rearrangement joins TRBV6-1 to TRBJ2-2, with D uncertain. V lost 7 bases, J lost 5 bases, and 11 bases lay in between. The CDR3 is made up of 13 amino acids. The germline gives CDR1 MNHNS, CDR2 SASEGT.

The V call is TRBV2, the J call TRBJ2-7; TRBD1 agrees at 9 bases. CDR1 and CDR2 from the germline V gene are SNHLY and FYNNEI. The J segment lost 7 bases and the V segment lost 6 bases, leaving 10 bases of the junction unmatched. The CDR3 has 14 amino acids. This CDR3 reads CASSRTGVVGEQYF. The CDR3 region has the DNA TGTGCCAGCAGCAGGACAGGGGTCGTGGGTGAGCAGTACTTC.